The 26 T cell receptor beta chains given below trace back to one sample, sequenced in a study of cytomegalovirus exposure and HLA in healthy donors. PCR employed 60 Vbeta and 13 Jbeta primers. Sequencing used immunoSEQ multiplex PCR; TCRdb keeps in-frame clones, though not all of them. Of around 200,000 clones listed, around 81% were seen once; the top ten hold about 2.1%. Sequenced sample: PBMCs. The receptors originated from a man under 40 in good health and CMV-seronegative.

In its sample, this clone was seen a few times. CDR3 in amino acids: CASSRELAGAGGELFF. The DNA of the CDR3 is TGTGCCAGCTCACGGGAACTAGCGGGAGCAGGCGGGGAGCTGTTTTTT. The chain recombines TRBV18 with TRBJ2-2; 11 bases agree with TRBD2. Looked up from germline, CDR1 is KGHSH and CDR2 is LQKENI. V lost 4 bases, J lost 7 bases, and 8 bases stayed unmatched. This CDR3 is 16 amino acids long.

The chain has TRBV5-1 and TRBJ1-4, with 9 bases matching TRBD1. Germline V lookup: CDR1 SGHRS, CDR2 YFSETQ. The CDR3 has 19 residues. Unmatched junction bases numbered 13, after V lost 3 bases and J lost 1 base. CDR3 in DNA: TGCGCCAGCAGCTCGCTACAGGGGGCGCTTCTGGGAACTAATGAAAAACTGTTTTTT. Translation gives CASSSLQGALLGTNEKLFF.

This clone was counted only a few times. The chain links TRBV28 to TRBJ1-1; D not resolved. Germline loops: CDR1 MDHEN, CDR2 SYDVKM. The CDR3 loop spans 12 amino acids. V lost 5 bases to trimming and J lost 1 base, with 5 bases between them. The CDR3 sequence: CASSIKNTEAFF. CDR3 coding DNA: TGTGCCAGCAGTATCAAGAACACTGAAGCTTTCTTT.

This clone has just one count. V is TRBV6-5 and J is TRBJ1-2; possibly TRBD1 for D (5 bases). Per the germline V gene, CDR1 is MNHEY and CDR2 is SVGAGI. The CDR3 loop spans 15 amino acids. The V end lost 0 bases, the J end lost 8 bases, and 16 bases lay between the germline ends. The CDR3: CASSYSRGREDGYTF. As DNA, the CDR3 is TGTGCCAGCAGTTACTCACGGGGCAGGGAGGACGGCTACACCTTC.

The chain links TRBV5-6 to TRBJ1-2, with 9 positions matching TRBD1. Germline-derived CDR1 and CDR2 are SGHDT and YYEEEE. Trimming removed 0 bases from V and 7 bases from J; junction bases left unmatched: 4. The CDR3 is 14 amino acids. CDR3 region: CASSLDRGRGGYTF. CDR3 in DNA: TGTGCCAGCAGCTTGGACAGGGGGCGCGGTGGCTACACCTTC.

The chain is built from TRBV4-1 and TRBJ1-5; D unresolved. The CDR3 spans 15 residues. CDR1 MGHRA and CDR2 YSYEKL come from the germline V gene. V was cut by 0 bases and J by 3 bases, with 9 bases left in between. CDR3 in DNA: TGCGCCAGCAGCCAAGAGGAGGGAGTCAATCAGCCCCAGCATTTT. Protein sequence: CASSQEEGVNQPQHF.

The chain couples TRBV10-3 to TRBJ2-7, with a weak D call TRBD1 (5 bases). The CDR3 has 13 amino acids. Between the trimmed V and J ends, which lost 7 bases and 5 bases, there was a span of 15 bases. CDR1 and CDR2 (germline): ENHRY, SYGVKD. CDR3 sequence (DNA): TGTGCCATCACTCACAACCCCAGGGACGAGCAGTACTTC. This codes for CAITHNPRDEQYF.

The V and J genes are TRBV19 and TRBJ1-5; tentative D call: TRBD1 (5 bases). The CDR3 is 15 residues long. The germline V and J ends were trimmed by 8 bases and 0 bases, with 14 bases remaining between them. Germline-derived CDR1 and CDR2 are LNHDA and SQIVND (reference sequence). The CDR3 coding sequence is TGTGCCAGTGACAGTGGTTTTTATAGCAATCAGCCCCAGCATTTT. Translating gives CASDSGFYSNQPQHF.

This rearrangement joins TRBV21-1 to TRBJ2-7; the table names TRBD1, a call not compared with the DNA. TRBV21-1 is tagged as a pseudogene. This CDR3 spans 18 amino acids. CDR3 protein: CASSKGPKGCGIDYEQYF. The CDR3 coding sequence is TGTGCCAGCAGCAAGGGGCCGAAGGGTTGTGGGATTGACTACGAGCAGTACTTC.

DNA of the CDR3: TGTGCCAGCAGCTTGCGCCTAGCGGGAGTTAGCACAGATACGCAGTATTTT. Amino acids: CASSLRLAGVSTDTQYF. The chain links TRBV7-8 to TRBJ2-3; 10 bases are shared with TRBD2. Per germline, CDR1 SGHVS and CDR2 FQNEAQ. V was clipped by 3 bases and J by 0 bases; unmatched bases: 6. There are 17 residues in the CDR3. Full variable domain (missing parts from reference TRBV7-8 and TRBJ2-3): GAGVSQSPRYKVAKRGQDVALRCDPISGHVSLFWYQQALGQGPEFLTYFQNEAQLDKSGLPSDRFFAERPEGSVSTLKIQRTQQEDSAVYLCASSLRLAGVSTDTQYFGPGTRLTVL.

The V gene is TRBV29-1, the J gene TRBJ2-1, with 9 bases fitting TRBD2. The V gene's germline CDR1 is SQVTM and CDR2 ANQGSEA. This CDR3 has 14 amino acids. V dropped 3 bases and J dropped 4; count of bases not matched to a gene: 4. CDR3 amino acids: CSVEREGGYNEQFF. As DNA, the CDR3 is TGCAGCGTTGAGCGGGAGGGGGGTTACAATGAGCAGTTCTTC.

The CDR3 DNA reads TGCGCCAGCAGCTTTGGGGCAGGGGAAAGCTCCTACGAGCAGTACTTC. Translation gives CASSFGAGESSYEQYF. The chain joins TRBV5-1 to TRBJ2-7, with D possibly being TRBD1 (6 bases). V lost 2 bases and J 0 bases, leaving 15 bases between the germline ends. In germline, CDR1 is SGHRS, CDR2 YFSETQ. CDR3 length: 16 amino acids.

For the CDR3, the DNA is TGCGCCAGCAGCTTGTATTCAGGGGGAAGAAACACCATATATTTT. This translates into CASSLYSGGRNTIYF. The rearrangement links TRBV5-1 to TRBJ1-3, with TRBD1 identical over 7 bases. Germline lookup yields CDR1 SGHRS and CDR2 YFSETQ. This CDR3 region has 15 residues. The V gene end was trimmed by 1 base and the J gene end by 5 bases; junction bases not matched to a gene: 6.

In regard to this clone: Other DNA sequences in this sample translate to the same CDR3. The V gene is TRBV29-1, the J gene TRBJ2-3; 11 nucleotides align to TRBD2. The CDR3 runs 14 residues. J lost 0 bases, V lost 6 bases, and 2 bases had no gene match. In germline, CDR1 is SQVTM, CDR2 ANQGSEA. The CDR3 nucleotides are TGCAGCGTCCGACTAGCGGGAAGCACAGATACGCAGTATTTT. It codes for CSVRLAGSTDTQYF.

This clone has a single count. V and J are TRBV21-1 and TRBJ2-7; the D call of TRBD2 is as the table states it, not checked on the DNA. TRBV21-1 has pseudogene status. This CDR3 comprises 13 residues. The CDR3 nucleotides are TGTGCCAGCGCCCCGGGGAACGGCCACGAGCAGTACTTC. As protein: CASAPGNGHEQYF.

This chain uses TRBV19 with TRBJ2-7; perhaps TRBD1 as D (7 bases). Germline CDR1 is LNHDA and CDR2 is SQIVND (reference sequence). Trimming shortened V by 5 bases and J by 4 bases, and 18 bases separated the two germline ends. CDR3 length equals 15 residues. CDR3 amino acids: CASSYGGTVSYEQYF. The CDR3 DNA sequence: TGTGCCAGTAGTTATGGCGGGACAGTTTCTTACGAGCAGTACTTC.

This chain links TRBV11-2 with TRBJ1-1, with D unresolved. Germline values: CDR1 SGHAT, CDR2 FQNNGV. Trimming cost V 2 bases and J 6 bases, with 13 bases left between them. CDR3 size: 14 residues. The CDR3 protein is CASSLTNGKAEAFF. The CDR3 DNA reads as TGTGCCAGCAGCTTAACCAACGGGAAGGCTGAAGCTTTCTTT.

V is TRBV13 and J is TRBJ2-7; tentative D call: TRBD2 (5 bases). CDR1 PRHDT and CDR2 FYEKMQ come from the germline V gene (reference sequence). V lost 2 bases and J lost 2, with 16 bases in between. CDR3 size: 16 residues. In DNA, the CDR3 is TGTGCCAGCAGCTTATTTTTGGGAGCTGGGACCTACGAGCAGTACTTC. It codes for CASSLFLGAGTYEQYF.

V and J are TRBV29-1 and TRBJ1-2; 8 bases align to TRBD1. The CDR3 length is 16 residues. Losses at the gene ends were 6 bases for V and 7 bases for J; bases not matched to a gene: 19. Germline values: CDR1 SQVTM, CDR2 ANQGSEA. CDR3 protein: CSVRNPPTQGAGGYTF. The CDR3 DNA reads TGCAGCGTCCGAAATCCCCCAACTCAGGGGGCAGGTGGCTACACCTTC.

The chain links TRBV28 to TRBJ1-1; D is ambiguous. Trimming took off 1 base at V and 10 bases at J, with 10 bases between the two ends. This CDR3 spans 12 amino acids. Germline CDR1 MDHEN, CDR2 SYDVKM. The CDR3 DNA sequence: TGTGCCAGCAGTTTATTAGCGGCCAGAGCTTTCTTT. Amino acids: CASSLLAARAFF.

This clone has just one count. This chain connects TRBV27 to TRBJ1-2, with 12 positions matching TRBD1. Germline CDR1 reads MNHEY; CDR2 reads SMNVEV (reference sequence). This CDR3 has 19 amino acids. J lost 0 bases, V lost 7 bases, and 15 bases had no gene match. CDR3 sequence: CASKGSKGTGGRANYGYTF. The CDR3 DNA sequence: TGTGCCAGCAAAGGGAGTAAGGGGACAGGGGGCCGAGCTAACTATGGCTACACCTTC.

The chain links TRBV27 to TRBJ2-7; tentative D call: TRBD2 (5 bases). Germline assignment: CDR1 MNHEY and CDR2 SMNVEV (reference sequence). The CDR3 spans 15 residues. V gave up 5 bases and J gave up 3 bases, with 17 bases separating them. The CDR3 nucleotides read TGTGCCAGCAGTCTCGTGCCCGGGAAAATCTACGAGCAGTACTTC. Its protein product is CASSLVPGKIYEQYF.

As concerns this clone: One end of the junction fails to match germline, which may point to a read error. The CDR3 reads CASRLDGVFGNTIYF. For the CDR3, the DNA is TGCGCCAGCAGGTTGGACGGAGTTTTTGGAAACACCATATATTTT. This chain links TRBV5-1 with TRBJ1-3; unclear D gene. This CDR3 is 15 amino acids long. CDR1 SGHRS and CDR2 YFSETQ come from the germline V gene.

V and J are TRBV27 and TRBJ2-1; 11 bases line up with TRBD2. CDR1 is MNHEY, CDR2 SMNVEV, per germline (reference sequence). The CDR3 has 15 residues. The junction had 6 bases not matched to a gene; V was cut back by 5 bases and J by 6 bases. The CDR3, as DNA: TGTGCCAGCAGTACCTCGACTAGCGGGACCAATGAGCAGTTCTTC. Protein sequence: CASSTSTSGTNEQFF.

This clone turned up a few times. Distinct nucleotide sequences in the sample also encode this CDR3. CDR3 region: CASSPGTDTQYF. DNA of the CDR3: TGTGCCAGCAGTCCAGGCACAGATACGCAGTATTTT. The chain links TRBV9 to TRBJ2-3; D gene ambiguous. The CDR3 covers 12 residues. Germline CDR1 reads SGDLS; CDR2 reads YYNGEE. Trimming cost V 5 bases and J 1 base, with 5 bases left between them.

The chain is built from TRBV23-1 and TRBJ1-5, with TRBD1 matching over 8 bases. TRBV23-1 falls under the ORF class, with uncertain function. V lost 2 bases and J lost 2; bases outside the gene matches: 2. The CDR3 length is 15 residues. CDR3 in amino acids: CASSQQGARNQPQHF. In DNA form, the CDR3 reads TGCGCCAGCAGTCAACAGGGGGCCCGCAATCAGCCCCAGCATTTT.